The clone carrying this TCR beta chain turned up a few times. Donors each had at least one pre-ART PBMC sample and at least two post-ART ones. At survey level, the immunoSEQ assay was run in its v3.0 version. Some clones are missing from TCRdb's copy, which holds only in-frame ones; the method was immunoSEQ multiplex PCR. The repertoire has tens of thousands of clones, around 83% of them found once; the top ten carry 23%. These data originate in a study of long-term antiretroviral therapy in people with HIV. V was clipped by 5 bases and J by 2 bases, with 6 bases between them. The V gene's germline CDR1 is SNHLY and CDR2 FYNNEI. CDR3 length equals 12 residues.

Sequenced here: unsorted PBMCs, sampled 0.4 years after starting antiretroviral therapy. The rearrangement links TRBV2 to TRBJ1-2; D remains ambiguous. The receptor's source is a man aged 50-59 years with HIV. The CDR3 DNA is TGTGCCAGCAGTTTGAACAACTATGGCTACACCTTC. Amino acid sequence: CASSLNNYGYTF.